A single sample gave rise to the 32 T cell receptor beta chains below, sequenced in a study of identical twins. One entry per CDR3 protein, called by TCRdb with MiXCR from the 5' RACE reads. The table includes a few hundred thousand distinct CDR3 sequences, 9.6% detected once. This sample was shared with a second study, whose subject was yellow fever vaccine responses in identical twins.

Sequencing was carried out using PBMCs. Every receptor here comes from a woman aged 18-29 years in good health.

The genes are TRBV12-3 or TRBV12-4 and TRBJ2-7, with 8 bases fitting TRBD1. CDR3 length: 11 residues. With 4 bases clipped from V and 11 bases from J, the junction kept 4 bases outside the gene matches. CDR3 bases: TGTGCCAGCAGTTCGAGGGGACAGGAGTACTTC. Its protein product is CASSSRGQEYF.

The sample holds a few counts of this clonotype. V is TRBV11-2 and J is TRBJ2-1; 13 bases match TRBD2. The CDR3 runs to 19 residues. The germline CDR1 and CDR2 sequences are SGHAT and FQNNGV. V was pared by 0 bases and J by 3 bases, with 8 bases of the junction left unmatched. The CDR3 DNA is TGTGCCAGCAGCTTAGATCGATGGACTAGCGGGAGAGACTACAATGAGCAGTTCTTC. Translation gives CASSLDRWTSGRDYNEQFF. Using reference TRBV11-2 and TRBJ2-1 for the parts outside the CDR3, the full variable domain is EAGVAQSPRYKIIEKRQSVAFWCNPISGHATLYWYQQILGQGPKLLIQFQNNGVVDDSQLPKDRFSAERLKGVDSTLKIQPAKLEDSAVYLCASSLDRWTSGRDYNEQFFGPGTRLTVL.

This clonotype was recorded a few times. The chain couples TRBV7-9 to TRBJ2-1; 7 nucleotides agree with TRBD1. Germline-derived CDR1 and CDR2 are SEHNR and FQNEAQ (reference sequence). The trim removed 6 bases at V and 8 bases at J, leaving 10 bases unmatched. There are 14 residues in the CDR3. CDR3 amino acids: CASRLQGSVDEQFF. DNA of the CDR3: TGTGCCAGCAGGTTACAGGGGTCGGTCGATGAGCAGTTCTTC.

The table lists this clonotype with many counts. This chain's CDR3 is CATSDPSGGAITDTQYF. CDR3 sequence (DNA): TGTGCCACCAGTGACCCTAGCGGGGGGGCGATCACAGATACGCAGTATTTT. V and J are TRBV24-1 and TRBJ2-3, with 12 bases matching TRBD2. The CDR3 sequence is 17 residues long. Losses at the gene ends were 4 bases for V and 2 bases for J; bases not matched to a gene: 6. Germline CDR1 and CDR2: KGHDR and SFDVKD.

This clonotype was counted only a few times. CDR3 nucleotides: TGCGCCAGCAGCCAAGAATCTTCGAACAGGGCTGAGCAGTTCTTC. Its translation is CASSQESSNRAEQFF. V gene TRBV4-3 combines with J gene TRBJ2-1; D is possibly TRBD1 (6 bases). Trimming removed 0 bases at V and 9 bases at J, with 15 bases between. CDR1 is LGHNA and CDR2 is YSLEER in the germline V gene. CDR3 length: 15 residues.

V usage is TRBV10-2 and J usage is TRBJ2-1, with a weak D call TRBD2 (5 bases). CDR3 size: 14 residues. Germline values: CDR1 WSHSY, CDR2 SAAADI. V lost 4 bases to trimming and J lost 6 bases, with 13 bases between them. The CDR3 is CASSAGIRPNEQFF. In nucleotides, the CDR3 is TGCGCCAGCAGTGCCGGGATTAGACCCAATGAGCAGTTCTTC.

This clonotype came up a few times. The chain uses TRBV5-8 and TRBJ2-5; weak D call: TRBD1 (5 bases). CDR3 length equals 11 residues. V shed 2 bases and J shed 12 bases, with 11 bases lying between them. Germline CDR1 is SGHTS and CDR2 is YDEGEE. The CDR3 loop is CASSFLIGEYF. CDR3 nucleotide sequence: TGTGCCAGCAGCTTCCTCATAGGGGAGTACTTC. The variable domain in full, with the rest retrieved from reference TRBV5-8 and TRBJ2-5, is EAGVTQSPTHLIKTRGQQATLRCSPISGHTSVYWYQQALGLGLQFLLWYDEGEERNRGNFPPRFSGRQFPNYSSELNVNALELEDSALYLCASSFLIGEYFGPGTRLLVL.

This clonotype was seen a few times. The rearrangement uses TRBV24-1 and TRBJ2-7; 14 positions match TRBD2. CDR1 KGHDR and CDR2 SFDVKD come from the germline V gene. The V gene end was trimmed by 4 bases and the J gene end by 8 bases; junction bases not matched to a gene: 3. The CDR3 is 14 amino acids. The CDR3 sequence: CATSEWTSGRKQYF. The CDR3 DNA reads as TGTGCCACCAGTGAGTGGACTAGCGGGAGGAAGCAGTACTTC.

The V gene is TRBV20-1, the J gene TRBJ2-5, with 8 bases fitting TRBD1. The CDR3 spans 14 residues. Per the germline V gene, CDR1 is DFQATT and CDR2 is SNEGSKA (reference sequence). Trimming at V came to 3 bases and at J to 3 bases, leaving 6 bases not matched to a gene. CDR3 protein: CSASMDRVEETQYF. In nucleotides, the CDR3 is TGCAGTGCTAGTATGGACAGGGTGGAAGAGACCCAGTACTTC.

In this sample, this clonotype turned up a few times. The genes are TRBV5-1 and TRBJ1-1, with D possibly being TRBD1 (5 bases). From germline, CDR1 is SGHRS and CDR2 YFSETQ. This CDR3 has 14 residues. V was pared by 2 bases and J by 3 bases, with 11 bases between. CDR3 nucleotide sequence: TGCGCCAGCAGCTTTAGTCCGGGGGACACTGAAGCTTTCTTT. This gives the protein CASSFSPGDTEAFF.

This clonotype was seen a single time. The rearrangement links TRBV30 to TRBJ2-3, with 9 bases matching TRBD1. Germline V gives CDR1 GTSNPN, CDR2 SVGIG (reference sequence). This CDR3 contains 15 residues. V was clipped by 0 bases and J by 3 bases; unmatched bases: 4. The CDR3 coding sequence is TGTGCCTGGAGTGTCGGGGACAGGGTAACAGATACGCAGTATTTT. It is translated as CAWSVGDRVTDTQYF.

CDR3 DNA: TGTGCCAGCAGCTTAGGAGGACAGGGGGCCTGGGAGACCCAGTACTTC. Its translation is CASSLGGQGAWETQYF. The chain carries TRBV7-9 and TRBJ2-5; TRBD1 matches at 11 bases. This CDR3 has 16 amino acids. The V and J ends lost 1 base and 5 bases, in that order; junction bases with no gene match: 6. The V gene's germline CDR1 is SEHNR and CDR2 FQNEAQ (reference sequence). Looking up the rest from reference TRBV7-9 and TRBJ2-5 gives the full variable domain: DTGVSQNPRHKITKRGQNVTFRCDPISEHNRLYWYRQTLGQGPEFLTYFQNEAQLEKSRLLSDRFSAERPKGSFSTLEIQRTEQGDSAMYLCASSLGGQGAWETQYFGPGTRLLVL.

This clonotype was seen at least ten times. The V call is TRBV25-1, the J call TRBJ2-7; 7 bases align to TRBD1. CDR1 and CDR2 from the germline V gene are MGHDK and SYGVNS. Trimming cost V 2 bases and J 2 bases; bases outside gene matches: 0. The CDR3 has 13 residues. CDR3 nucleotides: TGTGCCAGCAGTGAACAGGGGGCCTACGAGCAGTACTTC. Translated, it gives CASSEQGAYEQYF.

The chain employs TRBV5-6 and TRBJ2-1; 12 nucleotides agree with TRBD2. This CDR3 is built from 18 residues. The germline CDR1 and CDR2 sequences are SGHDT and YYEEEE. Germline trimming cut 8 bases from V and 5 bases from J; bases unmatched to any gene: 17. The CDR3 DNA sequence: TGTGCCAGGAGCCCCAGACCACTTCGACTAGCGGGGGACAATGAGCAGTTCTTC. Translating it yields CARSPRPLRLAGDNEQFF. Together with reference TRBV5-6 and TRBJ2-1, the CDR3 gives the full variable domain: DAGVTQSPTHLIKTRGQQVTLRCSPKSGHDTVSWYQQALGQGPQFIFQYYEEEERQRGNFPDRFSGHQFPNYSSELNVNALLLGDSALYLCARSPRPLRLAGDNEQFFGPGTRLTVL.

This rearrangement joins TRBV4-3 to TRBJ2-1, with 8 bases fitting TRBD2. Germline values: CDR1 LGHNA, CDR2 YSLEER. CDR3 length equals 16 residues. The ends lost 1 base at V and 5 bases at J; junction bases unmatched: 7. CDR3 residues: CASSQGVAGFNNEQFF. In DNA form, the CDR3 reads TGCGCCAGCAGCCAAGGTGTAGCGGGATTCAACAATGAGCAGTTCTTC.

This clonotype was seen only a few times. The J gene is TRBJ2-2, the V gene TRBV11-2; TRBD2 might be the D (6 bases). Trimming cost V 6 bases and J 2 bases, with 10 bases left between them. The CDR3 length is 14 residues. In germline, CDR1 is SGHAT, CDR2 FQNNGV. The CDR3 bases are TGTGCCAGCAGATCCGGGAGCAACACCGGGGAGCTGTTTTTT. It codes for CASRSGSNTGELFF.

This clonotype was seen repeatedly, ten times or more. J is TRBJ2-2 and V is TRBV4-1; D is ambiguous. V lost 0 bases to trimming and J lost 5 bases, with 13 bases between them. The germline CDR1 and CDR2 sequences are MGHRA and YSYEKL. The length of the CDR3 is 16 residues. Here the CDR3 reads CASSQDPSQSTGELFF. The CDR3 DNA reads TGCGCCAGCAGCCAAGATCCCAGCCAATCTACCGGGGAGCTGTTTTTT.

The chain is built from TRBV20-1 and TRBJ2-1; 10 positions match TRBD2. The CDR3 spans 15 residues. Trimming cost V 6 bases and J 6 bases; bases outside gene matches: 11. The germline V gene has CDR1 DFQATT and CDR2 SNEGSKA (reference sequence). CDR3 in amino acids: CSAQAASGGPNEQFF. CDR3 DNA: TGCAGTGCCCAAGCGGCTAGCGGGGGCCCCAATGAGCAGTTCTTC.

In its sample, this clonotype was seen a few times. The rearrangement uses TRBV7-8 and TRBJ2-1; 13 bases map to TRBD2. In germline, CDR1 is SGHVS, CDR2 FQNEAQ. V gave up 0 bases and J gave up 8 bases; unmatched junction bases: 10. The CDR3 totals 18 residues. CDR3 in DNA: TGTGCCAGCAGCTTAGCGTCACTAGCGGGGGGGCCGTTCTATGAGCAGTTCTTC. Encoded protein: CASSLASLAGGPFYEQFF.

This clonotype was found many times. The V and J genes are TRBV28 and TRBJ2-1, with D hard to call. Germline values: CDR1 MDHEN, CDR2 SYDVKM. The CDR3 contains 18 residues. Deletions cut 1 base from V and 0 bases from J, with 16 bases between. CDR3 residues: CASSLSPQLYSSYNEQFF. CDR3 DNA: TGTGCCAGCAGTTTATCCCCCCAACTTTATAGCTCCTACAATGAGCAGTTCTTC.

The chain has TRBV5-1 and TRBJ2-7; D is uncertain. This CDR3 is built from 14 residues. From germline, CDR1 is SGHRS and CDR2 YFSETQ. V was shortened by 4 bases and J by 2 bases, with 13 bases between the two germline ends. The CDR3 spells CASSASAGAYEQYF. The CDR3 DNA is TGCGCCAGCAGCGCTTCGGCTGGGGCCTACGAGCAGTACTTC.

This clonotype turned up a few times. The chain combines TRBV5-5 with TRBJ2-7; perhaps TRBD2 as D (6 bases). CDR3 length equals 17 residues. Germline values: CDR1 SGHKS, CDR2 YYEKEE (reference sequence). V was clipped by 4 bases and J by 2 bases, with 22 bases between them. This CDR3 is CASSPNFVAEGTYEQYF. The CDR3 DNA reads TGTGCCAGCAGCCCAAATTTTGTGGCGGAGGGAACCTACGAGCAGTACTTC.

This clonotype was observed at least ten times. The genes are TRBV11-2 and TRBJ2-1, with D possibly matching TRBD2 (7 bases). This CDR3 is 15 amino acids long. CDR1 is SGHAT and CDR2 is FQNNGV in the germline V gene. V dropped 3 bases and J dropped 4 bases, with 13 bases sitting between them. The chain's CDR3 is CASSFWGRGYNEQFF. The CDR3 DNA follows: TGTGCCAGCAGCTTTTGGGGGAGGGGGTACAATGAGCAGTTCTTC.

This clonotype was counted many times. The rearrangement joins TRBV6-5 to TRBJ2-3; D unresolved. This CDR3 region has 16 residues. Looked up from germline, CDR1 is MNHEY and CDR2 is SVGAGI. V dropped 3 bases and J dropped 4 bases, with 17 bases sitting between them. CDR3 loop: CASSYFSQIGPDTQYF. The CDR3 DNA reads TGTGCCAGCAGTTATTTTTCCCAGATAGGACCAGATACGCAGTATTTT.

The V gene is TRBV20-1, the J gene TRBJ2-1; D may be TRBD1 (6 bases). The CDR3 is 17 residues long. V lost 5 bases and J 4 bases, leaving 24 bases between the germline ends. Per the germline V gene, CDR1 is DFQATT and CDR2 is SNEGSKA (reference sequence). CDR3: CSAGHNLQGLSYNEQFF. In nucleotides, the CDR3 is TGCAGTGCTGGCCATAACCTACAGGGCCTCTCGTACAATGAGCAGTTCTTC.

This clonotype was seen many times. The gene calls are TRBV3-1 and TRBJ2-1; D call uncertain. V lost 4 bases and J 8 bases, leaving 9 bases between the germline ends. Germline loops: CDR1 LGHDT, CDR2 YNNKEL (reference sequence). The CDR3 totals 12 residues. The CDR3 region has the DNA TGTGCCAGCAGCCGTGCGTCCGATGAGCAGTTCTTC. Amino acids: CASSRASDEQFF.

The chain recombines TRBV5-5 with TRBJ2-1; TRBD2 is a possible D gene (6 bases). This CDR3 has 15 residues. Germline CDR1 reads SGHKS; CDR2 reads YYEKEE (reference sequence). V dropped 7 bases and J dropped 10 bases, with 24 bases sitting between them. This CDR3 reads CASAIGGDQLSEQFF. CDR3 nucleotide sequence: TGTGCCAGCGCCATCGGCGGGGATCAACTTAGCGAGCAGTTCTTC.

This clonotype showed up just a few times. J is TRBJ1-6 and V is TRBV9; D ambiguous. V was clipped by 0 bases and J by 6 bases, with 1 base between them. CDR1 is SGDLS, CDR2 YYNGEE, per germline. The length of the CDR3 is 12 residues. The chain's CDR3 is CASSVGNSPLHF. The CDR3 DNA reads as TGTGCCAGCAGCGTAGGTAATTCACCCCTCCACTTT.

This clonotype was detected many times. This chain uses TRBV6-4 with TRBJ2-3; D call uncertain. Germline CDR1 and CDR2: MRHNA and SNTAGT. The V end was cut by 2 bases, the J end by 2 bases, with 8 bases between. This CDR3 has 14 amino acids. Written as DNA, the CDR3 is TGTGCCAGCAGTGACGGGTTAGACACAGATACGCAGTATTTT. Amino acids: CASSDGLDTDTQYF.

This clonotype showed up many times. This chain connects TRBV10-3 to TRBJ2-1, with 11 bases lining up with TRBD1. V shed 1 base, J shed 5 bases, and the junction held 4 bases outside the gene matches. CDR3 length equals 16 residues. Germline CDR1 ENHRY, CDR2 SYGVKD. The CDR3 reads CAISEFGQGADNEQFF. The CDR3, as DNA: TGTGCCATCAGTGAGTTTGGACAGGGGGCCGACAATGAGCAGTTCTTC.

This clonotype was recorded many times. The rearrangement uses TRBV12-3 or TRBV12-4 and TRBJ1-6; 8 nucleotides match TRBD1. With 8 bases clipped from V and 7 bases from J, the junction kept 7 bases outside the gene matches. This CDR3 has 14 residues. The CDR3 is CASLRGQPNSPLHF. In nucleotides, the CDR3 is TGTGCCAGCCTCAGGGGGCAACCGAATTCACCCCTCCACTTT.

This clonotype was counted ten times or more. The genes are TRBV6-5 and TRBJ2-3, with no clear D. V lost 2 bases and J lost 4, with 10 bases in between. This CDR3 is built from 14 residues. Germline CDR1 reads MNHEY; CDR2 reads SVGAGI. CDR3 bases: TGTGCCAGCAGTTACGGCTTAGAAGCAGATACGCAGTATTTT. It yields the protein CASSYGLEADTQYF.